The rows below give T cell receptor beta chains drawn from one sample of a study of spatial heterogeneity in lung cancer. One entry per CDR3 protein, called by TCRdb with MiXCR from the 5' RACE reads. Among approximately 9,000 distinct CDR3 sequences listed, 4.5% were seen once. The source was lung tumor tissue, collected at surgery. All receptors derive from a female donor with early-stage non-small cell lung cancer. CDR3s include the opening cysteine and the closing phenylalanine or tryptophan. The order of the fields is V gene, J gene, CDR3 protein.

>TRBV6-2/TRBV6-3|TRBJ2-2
CASRPIRTSGETGELFF
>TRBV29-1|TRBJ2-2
CSVVTSGTDTGELFF
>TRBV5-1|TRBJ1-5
CASSLEGQGYQPQHF
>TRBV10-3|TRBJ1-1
CAISEGNEAFF
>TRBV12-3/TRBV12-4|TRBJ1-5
CASSFGTGSLQPQHF
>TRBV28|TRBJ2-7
CASSLPRDRVYEQYF
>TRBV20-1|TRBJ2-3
CSAAQGDYYTDTQYF
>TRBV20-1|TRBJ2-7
CSALIRPGTVYYEQYF
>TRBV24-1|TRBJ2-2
CATSDFGAGELFF
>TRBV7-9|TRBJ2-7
CASSSDYLGEQYF
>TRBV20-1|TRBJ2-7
CSAGRHLTTAYEQYF
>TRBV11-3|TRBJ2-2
CASSTPPGELFF
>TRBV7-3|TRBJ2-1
CASSPESSGEQFF
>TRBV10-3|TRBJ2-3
CAIGLAVSTDTQYF
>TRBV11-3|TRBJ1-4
CASSLSRGPQALNEKLFF
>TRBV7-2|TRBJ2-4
CASSPGTKNIQYF
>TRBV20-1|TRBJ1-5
CSARSTSNQPQHF
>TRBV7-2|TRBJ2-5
CASSRSAGEETQYF
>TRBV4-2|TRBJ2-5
CASSQGSLAGAMYQETQYF
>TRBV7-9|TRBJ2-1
CASSLGDRIEQFF
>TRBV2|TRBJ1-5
CASSASISNQPQHF
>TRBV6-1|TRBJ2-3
CASSEVDTTTQYF
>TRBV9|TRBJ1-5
CASSVDWGGNQPQHF
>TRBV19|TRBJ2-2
CASSIVSQAPPGELFF
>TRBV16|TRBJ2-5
CASSQLYQETQYF
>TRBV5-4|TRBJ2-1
CASSWGGEGLAFSTGQFF
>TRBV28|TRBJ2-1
CASSRFRDLGGDEQFF
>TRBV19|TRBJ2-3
CASSLAGVDTDTQYF
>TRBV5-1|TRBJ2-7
CASSLEGYEQYF
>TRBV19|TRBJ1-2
CASSAGYGTGYGYTF
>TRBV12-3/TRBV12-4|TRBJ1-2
CASSLSALARGYTF
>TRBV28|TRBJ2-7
CASSFSGTRFGEQYF
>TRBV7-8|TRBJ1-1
CASSPRGQGPANTEAFF
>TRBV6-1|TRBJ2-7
CASSGRLAGAEQYF
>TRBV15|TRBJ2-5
CATSRESETQYF
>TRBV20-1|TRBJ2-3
CSARIGASDTQYF
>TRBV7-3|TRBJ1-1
CASSSTGNTEAFF
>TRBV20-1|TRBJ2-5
CSARTGGTETQYF
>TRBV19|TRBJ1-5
CASSTFPGQPQHF
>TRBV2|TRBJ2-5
CAKRTEEETQYF
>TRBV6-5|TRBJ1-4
CASSYGTGGLGEKLFF
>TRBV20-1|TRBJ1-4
CSANRGRNEKLFF
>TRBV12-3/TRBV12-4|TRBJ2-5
CASSRAGVGTQYF
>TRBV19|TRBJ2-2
CASSIRLYTGELFF
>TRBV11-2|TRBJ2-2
CASSLKVFTGELFF
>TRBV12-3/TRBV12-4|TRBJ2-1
CASSLGLAGANEQFF
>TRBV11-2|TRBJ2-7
CASSLWEASGIQQYF
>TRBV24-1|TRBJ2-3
CATSSAGPTDTQYF
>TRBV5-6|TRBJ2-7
CASSLTSANEQYF